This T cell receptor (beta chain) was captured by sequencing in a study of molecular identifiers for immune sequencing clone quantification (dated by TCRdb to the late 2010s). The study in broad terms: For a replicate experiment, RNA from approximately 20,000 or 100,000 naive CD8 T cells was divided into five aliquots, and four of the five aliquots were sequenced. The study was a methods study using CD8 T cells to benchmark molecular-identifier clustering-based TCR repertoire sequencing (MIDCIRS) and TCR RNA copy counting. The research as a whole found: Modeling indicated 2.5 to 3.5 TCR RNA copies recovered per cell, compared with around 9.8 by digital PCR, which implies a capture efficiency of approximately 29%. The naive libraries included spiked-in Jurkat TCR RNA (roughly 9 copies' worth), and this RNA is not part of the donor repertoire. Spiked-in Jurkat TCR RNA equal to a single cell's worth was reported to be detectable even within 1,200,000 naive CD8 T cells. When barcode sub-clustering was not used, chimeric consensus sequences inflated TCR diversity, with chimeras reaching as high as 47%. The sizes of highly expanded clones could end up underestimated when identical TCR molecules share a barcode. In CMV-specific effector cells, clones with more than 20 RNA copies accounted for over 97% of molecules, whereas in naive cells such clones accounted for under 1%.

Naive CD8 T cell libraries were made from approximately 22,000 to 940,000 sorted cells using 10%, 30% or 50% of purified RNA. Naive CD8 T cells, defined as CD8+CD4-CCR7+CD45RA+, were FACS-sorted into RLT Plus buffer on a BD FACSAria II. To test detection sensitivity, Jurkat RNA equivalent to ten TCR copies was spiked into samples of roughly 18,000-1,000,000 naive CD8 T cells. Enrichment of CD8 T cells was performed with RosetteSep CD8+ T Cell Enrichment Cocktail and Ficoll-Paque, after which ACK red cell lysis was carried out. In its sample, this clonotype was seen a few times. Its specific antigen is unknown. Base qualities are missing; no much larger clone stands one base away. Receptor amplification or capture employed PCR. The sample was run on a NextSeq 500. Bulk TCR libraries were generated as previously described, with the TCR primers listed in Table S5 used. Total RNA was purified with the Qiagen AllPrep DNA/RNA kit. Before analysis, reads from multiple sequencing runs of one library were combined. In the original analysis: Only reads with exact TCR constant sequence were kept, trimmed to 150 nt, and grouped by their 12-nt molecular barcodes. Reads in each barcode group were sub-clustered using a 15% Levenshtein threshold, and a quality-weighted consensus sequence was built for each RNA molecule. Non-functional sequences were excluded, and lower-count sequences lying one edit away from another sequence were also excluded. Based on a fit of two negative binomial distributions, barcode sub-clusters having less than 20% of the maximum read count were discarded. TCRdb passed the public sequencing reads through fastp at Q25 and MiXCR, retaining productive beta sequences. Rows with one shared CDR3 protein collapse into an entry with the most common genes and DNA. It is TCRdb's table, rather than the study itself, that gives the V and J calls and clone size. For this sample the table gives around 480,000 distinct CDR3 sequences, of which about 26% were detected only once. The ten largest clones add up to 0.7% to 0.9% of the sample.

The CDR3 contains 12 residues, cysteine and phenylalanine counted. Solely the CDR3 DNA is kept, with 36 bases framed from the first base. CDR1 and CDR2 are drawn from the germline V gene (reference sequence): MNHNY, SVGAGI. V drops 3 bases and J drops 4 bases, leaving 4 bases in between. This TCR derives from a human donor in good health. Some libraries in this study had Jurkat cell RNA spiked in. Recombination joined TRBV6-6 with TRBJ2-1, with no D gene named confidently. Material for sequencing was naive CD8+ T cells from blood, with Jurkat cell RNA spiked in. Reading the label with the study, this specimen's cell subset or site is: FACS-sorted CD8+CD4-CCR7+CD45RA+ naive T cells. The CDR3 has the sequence CASSYPYNEQFF. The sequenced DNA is TGTGCCAGCAGTTATCCGTACAATGAGCAGTTCTTC.